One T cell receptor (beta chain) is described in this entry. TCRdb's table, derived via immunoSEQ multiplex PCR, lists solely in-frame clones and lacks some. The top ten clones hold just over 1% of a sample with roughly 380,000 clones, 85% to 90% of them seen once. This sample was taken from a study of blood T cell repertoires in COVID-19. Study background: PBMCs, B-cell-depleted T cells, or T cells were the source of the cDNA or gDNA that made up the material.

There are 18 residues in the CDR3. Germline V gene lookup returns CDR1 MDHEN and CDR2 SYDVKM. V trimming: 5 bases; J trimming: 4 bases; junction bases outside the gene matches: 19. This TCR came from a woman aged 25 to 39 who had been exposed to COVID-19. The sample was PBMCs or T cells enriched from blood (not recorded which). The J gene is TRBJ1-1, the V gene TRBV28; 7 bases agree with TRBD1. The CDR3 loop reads CASSAPTGTALLFTEAFF. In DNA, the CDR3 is TGTGCCAGCAGTGCCCCTACAGGGACAGCTCTTTTGTTCACTGAAGCTTTCTTT.